This paragraph covers one T cell receptor (beta chain) sequence. Its specificity is not known. The sequenced patients had an expansion of CD8+CD57+ cells seen by flow cytometry. Patients were therapy-naive when their blood was sampled. V lost 6 bases and J lost 1; bases outside the gene matches: 3. Germline loops: CDR1 ENHRY, CDR2 SYGVKD. The CDR3 extends over 14 amino acids. These data originate in a study of CD8+CD57+ T cells in acquired aplastic anemia. Findings of the study overall: Patients shared approximately 30 CD8+ CDR3 sequences with controls. Any difference that existed in CD8+ Simpson's diversity between patients and controls was not significant.

According to the study, genomic DNA was the template for TCR beta VDJ and CDR3 profiling. TCRdb independently ran MiXCR on the reads; one entry per CDR3 protein. The repertoire holds 150,000 to 200,000 distinct CDR3 sequences, with around half as singletons. V is TRBV10-3 and J is TRBJ2-3; 8 positions agree with TRBD2. This TCR was sampled from a human donor with aplastic anemia. Sequencing was performed on sorted CD4+, CD8+, or CD8+CD57+ T cells (not recorded which) from PBMCs. This CDR3 is CAIRFGGGTDTQYF. CDR3 DNA sequence: TGTGCCATCAGGTTCGGGGGGGGCACAGATACGCAGTATTTT.